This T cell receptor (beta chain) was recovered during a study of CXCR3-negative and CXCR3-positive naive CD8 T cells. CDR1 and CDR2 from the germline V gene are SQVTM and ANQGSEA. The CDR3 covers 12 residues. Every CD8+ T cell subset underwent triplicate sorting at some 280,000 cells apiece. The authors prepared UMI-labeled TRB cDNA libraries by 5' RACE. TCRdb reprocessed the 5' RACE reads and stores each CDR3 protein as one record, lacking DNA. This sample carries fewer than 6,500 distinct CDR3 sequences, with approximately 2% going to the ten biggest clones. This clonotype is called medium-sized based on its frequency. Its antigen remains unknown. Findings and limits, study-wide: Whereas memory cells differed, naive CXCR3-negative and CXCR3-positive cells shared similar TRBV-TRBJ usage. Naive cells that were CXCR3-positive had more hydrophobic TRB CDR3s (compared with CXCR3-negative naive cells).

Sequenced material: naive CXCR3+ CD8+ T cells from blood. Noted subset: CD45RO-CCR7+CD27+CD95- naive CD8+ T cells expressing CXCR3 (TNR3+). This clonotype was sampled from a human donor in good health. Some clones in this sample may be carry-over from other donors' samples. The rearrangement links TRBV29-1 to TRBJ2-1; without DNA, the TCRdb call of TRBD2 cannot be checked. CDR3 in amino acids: CSGEGFYNEQFF.